This TCR beta chain was identified during a study of blood T cell repertoires in COVID-19. Germline trimming cut 6 bases from V and 3 bases from J; bases unmatched to any gene: 6. The CDR3 contains 13 residues. Germline CDR1 is SQVTM and CDR2 is ANQGSEA. Per the study methods: How many nucleated cells were present was estimated from reference gene primer amplification. Assay: immunoSEQ multiplex PCR; the TCRdb copy retains only in-frame clones and omits some. V and J calls and clone size are copied from that table; D and trimming were computed from the DNA. The sample contains 150,000 to 200,000 clones, around 80% of which appear only once.

The source material was peripheral blood. The receptor was derived from a woman in her sixties or seventies with COVID-19, enrolled during active disease. The chain employs TRBV29-1 and TRBJ1-1; 8 nucleotides agree with TRBD1. This CDR3 reads CSVIDRGDTEAFF. The CDR3 nucleotides are TGCAGCGTGATAGACAGGGGAGACACTGAAGCTTTCTTT. Supplemented by reference TRBV29-1 and TRBJ1-1, the full variable domain reads SAVISQKPSRDICQRGTSLTIQCQVDSQVTMMFWYRQQPGQSLTLIATANQGSEATYESGFVIDKFPISRPNLTFSTLTVSNMSPEDSSIYLCSVIDRGDTEAFFGQGTRLTVV.